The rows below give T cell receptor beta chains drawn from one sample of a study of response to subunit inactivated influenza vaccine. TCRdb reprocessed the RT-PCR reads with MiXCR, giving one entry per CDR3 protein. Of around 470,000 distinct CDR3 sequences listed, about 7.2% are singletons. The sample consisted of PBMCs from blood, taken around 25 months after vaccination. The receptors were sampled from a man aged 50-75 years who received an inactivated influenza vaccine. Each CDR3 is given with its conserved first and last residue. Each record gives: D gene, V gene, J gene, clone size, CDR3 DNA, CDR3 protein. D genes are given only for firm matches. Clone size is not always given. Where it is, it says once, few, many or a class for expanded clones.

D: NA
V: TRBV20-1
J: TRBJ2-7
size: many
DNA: TGCAGTGCTAGGCTAAGTTACGAGCAGTACTTC
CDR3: CSARLSYEQYF

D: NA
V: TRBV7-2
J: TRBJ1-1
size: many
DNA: TGTGCCAGCAGCCCCCTCCAGAGTCTGAACACTGAAGCTTTCTTT
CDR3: CASSPLQSLNTEAFF

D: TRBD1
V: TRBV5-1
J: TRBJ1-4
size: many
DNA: TGCGCCAGCAGCTTGGGACAGGGAGTTGAAAAACTGTTTTTT
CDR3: CASSLGQGVEKLFF

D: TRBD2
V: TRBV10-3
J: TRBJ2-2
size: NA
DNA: TGTGCCATCAGTGAGTTAGGACTAGACACCGGGGAGCTGTTTTTT
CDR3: CAISELGLDTGELFF

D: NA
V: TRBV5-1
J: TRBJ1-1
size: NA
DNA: TGCGCCAGCAGCGGAAGGACCGGGGGAACTGAAGCTTTCTTT
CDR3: CASSGRTGGTEAFF

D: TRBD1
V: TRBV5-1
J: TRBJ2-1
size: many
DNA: TGCGCCAGCAGCTTAGGCGAGGTGACAGGGACCTCCTACAATGAGCAGTTCTTC
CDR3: CASSLGEVTGTSYNEQFF

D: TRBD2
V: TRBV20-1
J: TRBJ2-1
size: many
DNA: TGCAGTGCTAGAGAACCTAGCGGGAACTCCTACAATGAGCAGTTCTTC
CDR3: CSAREPSGNSYNEQFF

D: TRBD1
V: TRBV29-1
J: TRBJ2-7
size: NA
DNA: TGCAGCGTGCTCGCCCGGGACAGATCACCCTACGAGCAGTACTTC
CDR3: CSVLARDRSPYEQYF

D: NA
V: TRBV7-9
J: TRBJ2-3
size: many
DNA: TGTGCCAGCAGCCTCCTTTCCAGCACAGATACGCAGTATTTT
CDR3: CASSLLSSTDTQYF

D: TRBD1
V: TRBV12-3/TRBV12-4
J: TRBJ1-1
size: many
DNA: TGTGCCAGCAGTGGACAGGGATTTTCTGAAGCTTTCTTT
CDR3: CASSGQGFSEAFF

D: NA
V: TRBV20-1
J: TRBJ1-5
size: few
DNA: TGCAGTGCTAGGAGAAGCTGGATGCTAAAAAATAGCAATCAGCCCCAGCATTTT
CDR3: CSARRSWMLKNSNQPQHF

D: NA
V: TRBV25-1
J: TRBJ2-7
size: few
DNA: TGTGCCAGCAGTCAATCAGGCGTTTACTCCTACGAGCAGTACTTC
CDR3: CASSQSGVYSYEQYF

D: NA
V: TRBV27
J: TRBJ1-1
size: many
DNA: TGCGCCAGCAGCTTTTCAGGGAACACTGAAGCTTTCTTT
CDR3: CASSFSGNTEAFF

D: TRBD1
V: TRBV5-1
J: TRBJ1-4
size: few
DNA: TGCGCCAGCAGCTTGCCCGGACAGGGACTCGGTGAAAAACTGTTTTTT
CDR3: CASSLPGQGLGEKLFF

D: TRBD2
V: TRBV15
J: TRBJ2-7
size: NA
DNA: TGTGCCACCAGCAGTGCGACTAGCGGATCCTACGAGCAGTACTTC
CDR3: CATSSATSGSYEQYF

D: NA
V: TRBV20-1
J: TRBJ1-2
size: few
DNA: TGCAGTGCCGAGACGTTGGATCGATTGGGGGGCTACACCTTC
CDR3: CSAETLDRLGGYTF

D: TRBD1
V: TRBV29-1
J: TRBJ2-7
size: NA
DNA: TGCAGCGTTACCGGGACAGGGTATGGCGAGCAGTACTTC
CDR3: CSVTGTGYGEQYF

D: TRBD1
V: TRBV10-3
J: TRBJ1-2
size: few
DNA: TGTGCCATCAGTGGCTCCGGGACAGGGAGACTCCACTATGGCTACACCTTC
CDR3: CAISGSGTGRLHYGYTF

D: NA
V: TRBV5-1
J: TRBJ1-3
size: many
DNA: TGCGCCAGCAGCTTGAACGGAGGATCCTCTGGAAACACCATATATTTT
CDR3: CASSLNGGSSGNTIYF

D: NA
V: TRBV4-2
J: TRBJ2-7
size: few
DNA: TGTGCCAGCAGCCAAGACAGGGACGCCTACGAGCAGTACTTC
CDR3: CASSQDRDAYEQYF

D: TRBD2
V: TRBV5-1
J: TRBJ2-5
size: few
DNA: TGCGCCAGCAGCTCCCCTCCGCGGGGGGGCCCGAAGACCCAGTACTTC
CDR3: CASSSPPRGGPKTQYF